This T cell receptor (beta chain) was identified during a study of T cell repertoires in cytomegalovirus infection. Study-wide context: Recently identified HLA-C-restricted CMV epitopes were among the peptides used.

V lost 3 bases and J lost 3; bases outside the gene matches: 2. This CDR3 has 14 residues. Germline V CDR1 and CDR2: SGHTA, FQGNSA. This clonotype showed up just a few times. Its antigen is undetermined. General study points: Clonotype analysis showed dominance of the ex vivo response by HLA-C-restricted CMV-specific TCR beta clonotypes. The study identified carriers of CMV plus the relevant HLA from cumulative public TCR beta family frequency.

TCRdb called the reads again in MiXCR, with one record for every CDR3 protein. Among hundreds of thousands of distinct CDR3 sequences listed, roughly 34% were seen once. Source: cultured PBMCs, taken from culture after CMV antigen stimulation. The J gene is TRBJ2-3, the V gene TRBV7-2; 8 bases match TRBD2. This TCR was sampled from a human donor in good health (CMV status not recorded). Some clones in this sample may be carry-over from other donors' samples. Here the CDR3 DNA reads TGTGCCAGCAGCTTTACTAGCGGTACAGATACGCAGTATTTT. This sequence encodes CASSFTSGTDTQYF.